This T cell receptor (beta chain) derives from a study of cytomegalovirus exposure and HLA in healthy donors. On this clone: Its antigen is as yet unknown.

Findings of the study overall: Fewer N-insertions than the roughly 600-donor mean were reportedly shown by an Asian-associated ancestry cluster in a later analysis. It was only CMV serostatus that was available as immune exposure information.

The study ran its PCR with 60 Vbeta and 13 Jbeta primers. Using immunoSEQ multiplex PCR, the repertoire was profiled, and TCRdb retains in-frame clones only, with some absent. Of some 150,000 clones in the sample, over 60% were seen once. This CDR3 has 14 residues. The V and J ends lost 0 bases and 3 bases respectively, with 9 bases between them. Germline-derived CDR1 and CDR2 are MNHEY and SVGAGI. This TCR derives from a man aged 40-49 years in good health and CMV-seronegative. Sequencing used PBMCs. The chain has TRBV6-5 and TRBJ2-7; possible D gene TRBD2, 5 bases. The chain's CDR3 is CASSYSRVRYEQYF. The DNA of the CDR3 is TGTGCCAGCAGTTACTCGAGGGTACGCTACGAGCAGTACTTC.